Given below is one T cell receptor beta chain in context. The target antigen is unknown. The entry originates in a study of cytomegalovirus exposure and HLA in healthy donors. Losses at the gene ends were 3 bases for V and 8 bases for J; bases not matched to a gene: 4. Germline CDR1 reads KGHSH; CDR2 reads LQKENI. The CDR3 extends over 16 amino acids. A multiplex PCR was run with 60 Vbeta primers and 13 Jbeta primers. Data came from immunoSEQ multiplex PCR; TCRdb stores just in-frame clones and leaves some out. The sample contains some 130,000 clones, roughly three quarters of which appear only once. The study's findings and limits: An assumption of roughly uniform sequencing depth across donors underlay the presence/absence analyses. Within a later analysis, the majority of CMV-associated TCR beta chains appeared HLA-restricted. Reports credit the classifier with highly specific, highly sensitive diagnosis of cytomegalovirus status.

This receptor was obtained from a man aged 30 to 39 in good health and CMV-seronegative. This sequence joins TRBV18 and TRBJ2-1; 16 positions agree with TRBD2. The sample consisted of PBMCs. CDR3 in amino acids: CASSPGLAGGPDEQFF. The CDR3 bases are TGTGCCAGCTCACCGGGACTAGCGGGAGGGCCGGATGAGCAGTTCTTC.